These T cell receptor beta chains were read from a single sample in a study of post-analysis software for immune sequencing data. TCRdb called the PCR reads again in MiXCR, with one record for every CDR3 protein. The profile covers some 240,000 distinct CDR3 sequences, with 36% appearing a single time and 4% to 5.5% taken by the ten largest. Sequencing was done on a sample of blood. The receptors stem from a girl aged 5-17 years with multiple sclerosis. Each CDR3 is given with its conserved first and last residue. Only part of the rows carry a size: once, few, many, or a class if the clone is expanded.

size: .; V: TRBV7-8; J: TRBJ2-3; CDR3: CASSSPPLALADTQYF
size: few; V: TRBV6-1; J: TRBJ2-3; CDR3: CATGLAETDTQYF
size: .; V: TRBV24-1; J: TRBJ2-5; CDR3: CATRDFGQQETQYF
size: many; V: TRBV20-1; J: TRBJ2-7; CDR3: CSAQDRASSYEQYF
size: many; V: TRBV6-1; J: TRBJ1-2; CDR3: CASMGEPRRRIYGYTF
size: many; V: TRBV29-1; J: TRBJ1-1; CDR3: CSVEGGGTEAFF
size: few; V: TRBV7-9; J: TRBJ1-2; CDR3: CASSDFLEGQNYGYTF
size: .; V: TRBV29-1; J: TRBJ2-1; CDR3: CSGDRDCNEQFF
size: .; V: TRBV29-1; J: TRBJ2-5; CDR3: CSTGGEETQYF
size: .; V: TRBV20-1; J: TRBJ2-1; CDR3: CSASGPGLYFNEQFF
size: few; V: TRBV20-1; J: TRBJ2-4; CDR3: CSALEGDRSKNIQYF
size: .; V: TRBV5-5; J: TRBJ2-1; CDR3: CASSLDSMWNEQFF
size: once; V: TRBV20-1; J: TRBJ2-1; CDR3: CSAPTVRTGYNEQFF
size: few; V: TRBV12-3/TRBV12-4; J: TRBJ2-7; CDR3: CASSLGGRGRWASYEQYF
size: .; V: TRBV7-9; J: TRBJ1-4; CDR3: CASSLVPGANEKLFF
size: many; V: TRBV6-5; J: TRBJ2-1; CDR3: CASSSRGQQFF
size: .; V: TRBV18; J: TRBJ1-1; CDR3: CASSPGPRGSEAFF
size: .; V: TRBV2; J: TRBJ1-4; CDR3: CASSESSQASLPASYEKLFF
size: many; V: TRBV3-1; J: TRBJ2-3; CDR3: CASSPPGATATQYF
size: many; V: TRBV7-9; J: TRBJ1-6; CDR3: CASSLVTPLRQLNSPLHF
size: few; V: TRBV5-1; J: TRBJ2-3; CDR3: CASSLVADPTDTQYF
size: .; V: TRBV28; J: TRBJ1-5; CDR3: CASSFNQPQHF
size: many; V: TRBV20-1; J: TRBJ2-5; CDR3: CSARGRSLETQYF
size: many; V: TRBV7-9; J: TRBJ1-1; CDR3: CASSPGYNTEAFF
size: many; V: TRBV30; J: TRBJ1-1; CDR3: CAWTPRRGTEAFF
size: .; V: TRBV20-1; J: TRBJ2-1; CDR3: CSAQSAADYNEQFF
size: .; V: TRBV28; J: TRBJ2-5; CDR3: CASSFRPPYQETQYF